This T cell receptor (beta chain) was captured in a study of cytomegalovirus exposure and HLA in healthy donors. Regarding the study as a whole: Published work reported that the classifier diagnosed cytomegalovirus status with high specificity and sensitivity.

V gave up 3 bases and J gave up 6 bases; unmatched junction bases: 7. The CDR3 is made up of 15 amino acids. In germline, CDR1 is SGDLS, CDR2 YYNGEE. With 60 Vbeta and 13 Jbeta primers, the PCR was carried out. Produced via immunoSEQ multiplex PCR; TCRdb's table is partial and in-frame only. The sample consists of 100,000 to 150,000 clones, 78% of them appearing once. With respect to this clone: Its antigen is unidentified.

Sequenced material: PBMCs. This sequence was found in a man aged 25-45 years in good health and CMV-seropositive. The chain has TRBV9 and TRBJ2-4; 9 nucleotides match TRBD1. CDR3 region: CASSADMGQGNIQYF. For the CDR3, the DNA is TGTGCCAGCAGCGCAGATATGGGACAGGGAAACATTCAGTACTTC.